This T cell receptor beta chain is drawn from a study of vaccination effects on CD4 cells after COVID-19. Data came from immunoSEQ multiplex PCR; TCRdb stores just in-frame clones and leaves some out. The sample carries more than 30,000 clones, roughly two thirds recorded once. CD4+ T cells specific for antigen were expanded with viral peptide pools by the ViraFEST assay before sequencing. Upon completion of 10 to 11 days in culture, CD4+ T cells were isolated. People in the vaccine group had not been infected with SARS-CoV-2 before, and their nucleocapsid antibodies were negative. Half the medium was swapped for IL-2 medium on days 3 and 7. To note about this clone: Its antigen is still unknown.

The CDR3 covers 17 residues. Germline values: CDR1 SGHKS, CDR2 YYEKEE (reference sequence). V lost 0 bases, J lost 2 bases, and 3 bases stayed unmatched. The source material was CD4+ T cells from PBMCs cultured with HCoV-229E spike peptides, sampled before COVID-19 vaccination. The chain is built from TRBV5-5 and TRBJ2-6, with 9 bases that match TRBD2. The sequence derives from a human donor who received a COVID-19 vaccine. The CDR3 region is CASSLETSGPGANVLTF. DNA for the CDR3: TGTGCCAGCAGCTTGGAAACTAGCGGGCCTGGGGCCAACGTCCTGACTTTC. The variable domain in full, completed from reference TRBV5-5 and TRBJ2-6, reads DAGVTQSPTHLIKTRGQQVTLRCSPISGHKSVSWYQQVLGQGPQFIFQYYEKEERGRGNFPDRFSARQFPNYSSELNVNALLLGDSALYLCASSLETSGPGANVLTFGAGSRLTVL.